The 16 T cell receptor beta chains given below trace back to one sample, sequenced in a study of T cells after yellow fever vaccination. TCRdb itself ran the 5' RACE reads through MiXCR, one entry per CDR3 protein. The table has around 250,000 distinct CDR3 sequences, 6.9% seen once. Here the sequenced sample was CD4+ T cells sorted from PBMCs, taken 15 days after the yellow fever booster vaccination. All receptors derive from a man younger than 40 who received the YFV17D yellow fever vaccine.

In its sample, this clonotype was seen many times. The V call is TRBV20-1, the J call TRBJ2-7; a possible D gene is TRBD2 (7 bases). CDR1 and CDR2 (germline): DFQATT, SNEGSKA (reference sequence). This CDR3 spans 19 amino acids. The V end was cut by 4 bases, the J end by 1 base, with 29 bases between. The CDR3 DNA is TGCAGTGCTAAGAGGAGGGGGGGCACGTACCAAAGCGGTTCCTACGAGCAGTACTTC. Its protein is CSAKRRGGTYQSGSYEQYF.

This chain links TRBV5-1 with TRBJ2-2; 11 positions agree with TRBD2. Germline V gene data show CDR1 as SGHRS and CDR2 as YFSETQ. The CDR3 is 15 residues long. V shed 7 bases, J shed 4 bases, and the junction held 6 bases outside the gene matches. Written as DNA, the CDR3 is TGCGCCAGCCAGACTAGCGGGACTGGCACCGGGGAGCTGTTTTTT. Amino acid sequence: CASQTSGTGTGELFF.

This rearrangement joins TRBV11-2 to TRBJ2-7; 9 bases are a match to TRBD1. Germline V gene sequence: CDR1 SGHAT, CDR2 FQNNGV. CDR3 size: 14 residues. J lost 2 bases, V lost 3 bases, and 2 bases had no gene match. The CDR3 loop reads CASSLTGGTYEQYF. The CDR3 coding sequence is TGTGCCAGCAGCTTGACAGGGGGTACCTACGAGCAGTACTTC.

This clonotype came up a few times. V gene TRBV10-3 combines with J gene TRBJ2-2; possible D gene TRBD2, 5 bases. The CDR3 loop spans 13 amino acids. Germline values: CDR1 ENHRY, CDR2 SYGVKD. V lost 10 bases and J 4 bases, leaving 13 bases between the germline ends. CDR3 sequence (DNA): TGTGCCACGATGGAGGTCCCCACCGGGGAGCTGTTTTTT. Its protein is CATMEVPTGELFF.

This clonotype turned up a few times. The germline gene is not matched at one end of the junction; a read error may be the cause. The chain links TRBV24-1 to TRBJ2-1; no firm D call. CDR3 length: 12 residues. CDR1 and CDR2 from the germline V gene are KGHDR and SFDVKD. The CDR3: CATSGLTQRQFF. CDR3 sequence (DNA): TGTGCCACCAGTGGTTTGACCCAACGGCAGTTCTTC.

This chain uses TRBV12-3 or TRBV12-4 with TRBJ2-7, with 8 nucleotides matching TRBD2. This CDR3 is 15 amino acids long. The ends lost 0 bases at V and 5 bases at J; junction bases unmatched: 6. The CDR3 DNA follows: TGTGCCAGCAGTTTAGCAGCGGGAGTTTCCCACGAGCAGTACTTC. It encodes CASSLAAGVSHEQYF.

This clonotype has just a few counts. This chain joins TRBV7-6 and TRBJ1-5; D may be TRBD1 (5 bases). This CDR3 is 16 amino acids long. Germline CDR1 SGHVS, CDR2 FNYEAQ. Trimming stripped 1 base from V and 0 bases from J, with 10 bases between. The CDR3 region has the DNA TGTGCCAGCAGCTTAGGGGCGGGGGTTAGCAATCAGCCCCAGCATTTT. Amino acid sequence: CASSLGAGVSNQPQHF.

This clonotype has only one observation. This could be a read error, since a much larger clone is one nucleotide away. The chain combines TRBV5-1 with TRBJ2-3; D remains ambiguous. Trimming pared 3 bases from V and 2 bases from J, leaving 4 bases between. This CDR3 contains 12 residues. The V gene's germline CDR1 is SGHRS and CDR2 YFSETQ. This CDR3 reads CASSWNTDTQYF. CDR3 sequence (DNA): TGCGCCAGCAGCTGGAACACAGATACGCAGTATTTT.

This clonotype was detected only a few times. The DNA for the CDR3 is TGTGCCAGCACCCAAACACTAGCGGTCTTTTACAATGAGCAGTTCTTC. This codes for CASTQTLAVFYNEQFF. V is TRBV5-5 and J is TRBJ2-1, with 8 bases fitting TRBD2. V lost 6 bases, J lost 4 bases, and 12 bases stayed unmatched. Germline CDR1 reads SGHKS; CDR2 reads YYEKEE (reference sequence). CDR3 length: 16 residues.

This chain uses TRBV11-2 with TRBJ1-1, with D possibly TRBD1 on 6 matching bases. Germline CDR1 and CDR2: SGHAT and FQNNGV. V was trimmed by 5 bases and J by 3 bases, leaving 13 bases between them. The CDR3 runs 14 residues. The CDR3 nucleotides read TGTGCCAGCAGCCAGAGACACAGGGACACTGAAGCTTTCTTT. Encoded protein: CASSQRHRDTEAFF. The full variable domain, with the rest looked up from reference TRBV11-2 and TRBJ1-1, is EAGVAQSPRYKIIEKRQSVAFWCNPISGHATLYWYQQILGQGPKLLIQFQNNGVVDDSQLPKDRFSAERLKGVDSTLKIQPAKLEDSAVYLCASSQRHRDTEAFFGQGTRLTVV.

Many counts were recorded for this clonotype. The V and J genes are TRBV30 and TRBJ2-3; D unresolved. Trimming took off 0 bases at V and 6 bases at J, with 13 bases between the two ends. From germline, CDR1 is GTSNPN and CDR2 SVGIG (reference sequence). This CDR3 region has 14 residues. The CDR3 region is CAWSVRVDGDTQYF. CDR3 nucleotides: TGTGCCTGGAGTGTTAGGGTGGACGGGGATACGCAGTATTTT.

This clonotype was seen a few times. V and J are TRBV6-1 and TRBJ1-5; D call uncertain. The CDR3 sequence is 16 residues long. Per the germline V gene, CDR1 is MNHNS and CDR2 is SASEGT. V dropped 3 bases and J dropped 1 base, with 13 bases sitting between them. CDR3 DNA: TGTGCCAGCAGTGATCAGAGCATCCCGAGCAATCAGCCCCAGCATTTT. It codes for CASSDQSIPSNQPQHF.

The rearrangement uses TRBV20-1 and TRBJ1-1, with D hard to call. The ends were cut back, 3 bases at V and 7 bases at J, with 12 bases in the middle. From germline, CDR1 is DFQATT and CDR2 SNEGSKA (reference sequence). This CDR3 comprises 12 residues. The CDR3 is CSASKQSFEAFF. The DNA for the CDR3 is TGCAGTGCTAGCAAGCAGAGCTTTGAAGCTTTCTTT.

This clonotype was found a few times. The chain combines TRBV20-1 with TRBJ2-7, with 8 bases aligning to TRBD1. J lost 4 bases, V lost 0 bases, and 11 bases had no gene match. Germline V gene lookup returns CDR1 DFQATT and CDR2 SNEGSKA (reference sequence). The CDR3 is 16 amino acids. The CDR3, as DNA: TGCAGTGCTAGAGATCCCCGACAGGGGACAGAATACGAGCAGTACTTC. Amino acid sequence: CSARDPRQGTEYEQYF.

This clonotype came up a few times. J is TRBJ1-6 and V is TRBV30; 9 nucleotides match TRBD1. V trimming: 2 bases; J trimming: 7 bases; junction bases outside the gene matches: 6. The CDR3 contains 15 residues. Germline CDR1 reads GTSNPN; CDR2 reads SVGIG (reference sequence). The CDR3 sequence is CAWSFLGQGNSPLHF. Here the CDR3 DNA reads TGTGCCTGGAGTTTTCTGGGACAGGGAAATTCACCCCTCCACTTT.

This clonotype was counted at least ten times. The genes are TRBV5-1 and TRBJ2-3; the match to TRBD1 covers 8 bases. Germline V CDR1 and CDR2: SGHRS, YFSETQ. V dropped 3 bases and J dropped 1; count of bases not matched to a gene: 1. The CDR3 covers 14 residues. For the CDR3, the DNA is TGCGCCAGCAGCTCGACAGGGGGCACAGATACGCAGTATTTT. Protein sequence: CASSSTGGTDTQYF.